This is a list of T cell receptor beta chains from one sample in a study of radiation and T cells in renal cell carcinoma. Generated by immunoSEQ multiplex PCR, the TCRdb table keeps only in-frame clones and is missing some. The sample includes more than 15,000 clones, around three fifths of them seen just once. Sequencing was performed on tumor tissue, taken from a patient whose treatment was nephrectomy without radiotherapy. The source of these receptors is a man aged 50 to 60 with renal cell carcinoma. Each CDR3 is given with its conserved first and last residue. D genes are given only for firm matches. Not all rows give a size; the values are once, few, many and, for expanded clones, a class.

d_gene	v_gene	j_gene	abundance	CDR3nt	CDR3aa
.	TRBV21-1	TRBJ1-2	.	TGTGCCAGCAGCAAAGTTACAGCTAACTATGGCTACACCTTC	CASSKVTANYGYTF
.	TRBV9	TRBJ2-3	.	TGTGCCAGCAGCGTCCAGAAGTACCGATCAGATACGCAGTATTTT	CASSVQKYRSDTQYF
.	TRBV2	TRBJ2-2	.	TGTGCCAGCAGTAGGGGGGAGACGGTCGGGGAGCTGTTTTTT	CASSRGETVGELFF
.	TRBV4-1	TRBJ1-1	.	TGCGCCAGCAGCCGCCAACAAAACACTGAAGCTTTCTTT	CASSRQQNTEAFF
.	TRBV28	TRBJ1-5	.	TGTGCCAGCAGTCGTGGGGGCTTCAATCAGCCCCAGCATTTT	CASSRGGFNQPQHF
TRBD1	TRBV30	TRBJ2-2	.	TGTGCCTGGGACACGGGACAGGGACTATATGGGGAGCTGTTTTTT	CAWDTGQGLYGELFF
TRBD1	TRBV27	TRBJ2-1	.	TGTGCCAGCAGTTTATCGAGAACAGGGGGGCTCTCTTCGCAGTTCTTC	CASSLSRTGGLSSQFF
.	TRBV4-3	TRBJ1-2	.	TGCGCCAGCAGCCTTACACGGTCCTATGGCTACACCTTC	CASSLTRSYGYTF
TRBD1	TRBV7-9	TRBJ1-6	medium-sized	TGTGCCAGCAGCTCCGGACAGGGCTCACCCCTCCACTTT	CASSSGQGSPLHF
.	TRBV5-6	TRBJ2-2	.	TGTGCCAGCAGCTTGGGCAGCGAAACCGGGGAGCTGTTTTTT	CASSLGSETGELFF
TRBD1	TRBV11-3	TRBJ2-5	.	TGTGCCAGCAGCTACGACAGGGGGGAGACCCAGTACTTC	CASSYDRGETQYF
.	TRBV5-1	TRBJ2-7	.	TGCGCCAGCAGCTCCTGGGACGCCTACGAGCAGTACTTC	CASSSWDAYEQYF
.	TRBV10-3	TRBJ1-3	many	TGTGCCATCAGGGGGTTGACAGACACCATATATTTT	CAIRGLTDTIYF
.	TRBV4-1	TRBJ2-7	few	TGCGCCAGCAGCCCGGTGGGCCCAGAAATCGAGCAGTACTTC	CASSPVGPEIEQYF
.	TRBV6-5	TRBJ2-7	many	TGTGCCAGCAGTTATTACAGTTCCTACGAGCAGTACTTC	CASSYYSSYEQYF
TRBD1	TRBV7-6	TRBJ2-2	.	TGTGCCAGCAGCCGAGGGGGCAGGCCGGCCGGGGAGCTGTTTTTT	CASSRGGRPAGELFF
.	TRBV5-6	TRBJ1-1	few	TGTGCCAGCCTAGGCCCGCACACTGAAGCTTTCTTT	CASLGPHTEAFF
.	TRBV4-3	TRBJ2-7	.	TGCGCCAGCAGCCAACAGAGAAGCTCCTACGAGCAGTACTTC	CASSQQRSSYEQYF
.	TRBV5-1	TRBJ1-4	.	TGCGCCAGCAGCTTGACCAGGGGATCCCCAACTAATGAAAAACTGTTTTTT	CASSLTRGSPTNEKLFF